This is a list of T cell receptor beta chains from one sample in a study of T cell responses to AZD1222 COVID-19 vaccine. Method: immunoSEQ multiplex PCR; TCRdb's copy keeps in-frame clones and lacks some. This table has about 190,000 clones, approximately 92% appearing once. This specimen consisted of peripheral blood, obtained on day 0 of AZD1222 vaccination. These receptors came from an adult in good health. CDR3s include the opening cysteine and the closing phenylalanine or tryptophan. D genes are given only for firm matches. For some rows the clone size is stated as once, few or many, or as a class when expanded; others skip it.

size,V,D,J,CDR3,DNA
-,TRBV19,-,TRBJ2-2,CASKAPGYTGELFF,TGTGCCAGCAAGGCCCCCGGGTACACCGGGGAGCTGTTTTTT
-,TRBV15,-,TRBJ1-5,CATSSLGPQHF,TGTGCCACCAGCAGTTTAGGGCCCCAGCATTTT
once,TRBV7-2,TRBD1,TRBJ1-1,CASSLGTGVNTEAFF,TGTGCCAGCAGCTTGGGAACAGGGGTTAACACTGAAGCTTTCTTT
-,TRBV2,TRBD1,TRBJ1-4,CASSQGGTGNEKLFF,TGTGCCAGCAGCCAAGGCGGGACAGGAAATGAAAAACTGTTTTTT
-,TRBV19,-,TRBJ2-3,CASSPARYATDTQYF,TGTGCCAGTAGTCCCGCGAGGTACGCCACAGATACGCAGTATTTT
-,TRBV7-9,-,TRBJ2-1,CASSPPAGAGNEQFF,TGTGCCAGCAGCCCCCCCGCGGGGGCGGGGAATGAGCAGTTCTTC
-,TRBV28,-,TRBJ1-5,CASSLKGWNQPQHF,TGTGCCAGCAGTTTGAAGGGGTGGAATCAGCCCCAGCATTTT
-,TRBV7-6,TRBD1,TRBJ1-4,CASSRRQGFEKLFF,TGTGCCAGCAGCCGACGACAGGGGTTTGAAAAACTGTTTTTT
-,TRBV28,TRBD2,TRBJ2-1,CASSLFGGANEQFF,TGTGCCAGCAGTTTATTCGGGGGGGCAAATGAGCAGTTCTTC
-,TRBV6-5,-,TRBJ2-7,CASSYRGGSKHEQYF,TGTGCCAGCAGTTACCGTGGGGGATCGAAGCACGAGCAGTACTTC
-,TRBV7-2,-,TRBJ2-3,CASSPYGTTADTQYF,TGTGCCAGCAGCCCTTACGGGACCACGGCGGATACGCAGTATTTT
-,TRBV2,-,TRBJ1-5,CASSGRPGGYSNQPQHF,TGTGCCAGCAGCGGACGCCCTGGGGGCTATAGCAATCAGCCCCAGCATTTT
-,TRBV19,TRBD1,TRBJ1-1,CASSIVGQGLMNTEAFF,TGTGCCAGTAGTATAGTGGGACAGGGGCTTATGAACACTGAAGCTTTCTTT
-,TRBV11-2,TRBD1,TRBJ2-5,CASSTFTTGQETQYF,TGTGCCAGCAGCACTTTCACGACAGGGCAAGAGACCCAGTACTTC
-,TRBV9,-,TRBJ1-5,CASSVGGRPNQPQHF,TGTGCCAGCAGCGTAGGGGGCAGGCCGAATCAGCCCCAGCATTTT
-,TRBV28,-,TRBJ1-1,CASSLSREAFF,TGTGCCAGCAGTTTGAGCAGGGAAGCTTTCTTT
-,TRBV3-1/TRBV3-2,-,TRBJ2-4,CASSQAGTKNIQYF,TGTGCCAGCAGCCAAGCAGGGACCAAAAACATTCAGTACTTC
-,TRBV6-5,TRBD1,TRBJ1-2,CASSYRDRGENGYTF,TGTGCCAGCAGTTACCGGGACAGGGGAGAGAATGGCTACACCTTC
-,TRBV12-3/TRBV12-4,-,TRBJ1-4,CASSSRRGGPNF,TGTGCCAGCAGTTCCCGTCGCGGCGGGCCGAATTTT
-,TRBV5-5,-,TRBJ2-2,CASSSFLTGELFF,TGTGCCAGCAGTTCGTTCCTGACCGGGGAGCTGTTTTTT
-,TRBV2,-,TRBJ1-6,CASSGLEVFNSPLHF,TGTGCCAGCAGTGGTTTAGAGGTTTTTAATTCACCCCTCCACTTT
-,TRBV5-1,-,TRBJ2-5,CASSTPQGGETQYF,TGCGCCAGCAGCACACCCCAGGGTGGGGAGACCCAGTACTTC
-,TRBV1,-,TRBJ1-4,CTSSQEVEKLFF,TGCACCAGCAGCCAAGAGGTCGAAAAACTGTTTTTT
-,TRBV6-1,-,TRBJ1-3,CASSEAPGTGNTIYF,TGTGCCAGCAGTGAAGCTCCGGGAACAGGAAACACCATATATTTT
-,TRBV9,TRBD2,TRBJ2-3,CASSVLAGTADTQYF,TGTGCCAGCAGCGTACTAGCGGGGACGGCAGATACGCAGTATTTT
-,TRBV5-1,TRBD2,TRBJ2-3,CASSSGGLVSSADTQYF,TGCGCCAGCAGCTCTGGGGGACTAGTAAGTTCGGCAGATACGCAGTATTTT
-,TRBV11-2,-,TRBJ2-7,CASSENGGHEQYF,TGTGCCAGCAGCGAAAATGGGGGCCACGAGCAGTACTTC
-,TRBV4-1,-,TRBJ2-5,CASSFYGNGGGETQYF,TGCGCCAGCAGCTTCTATGGAAACGGGGGCGGGGAGACCCAGTACTTC
-,TRBV9,-,TRBJ2-1,CASSTIPNEQFF,TGTGCCAGCAGCACCATTCCCAATGAGCAGTTCTTC
-,TRBV6-5,-,TRBJ1-3,CASSWVTGNTIYF,TGTGCCAGCTCCTGGGTTACTGGAAACACCATATATTTT
-,TRBV19,-,TRBJ2-7,CASSFQDTLYEQYF,TGTGCCAGTAGTTTCCAGGACACGCTCTACGAGCAGTACTTC
-,TRBV19,TRBD2,TRBJ2-3,CASSKKSSGGAADTQYF,TGTGCCAGTAGTAAAAAATCTAGCGGGGGGGCCGCAGATACGCAGTATTTT
once,TRBV19,-,TRBJ2-4,CASSIEEQTGSGAKNIQYF,TGTGCCAGTAGTATAGAGGAGCAGACCGGGTCCGGGGCCAAAAACATTCAGTACTTC
once,TRBV20-1,-,TRBJ2-7,CSASYYEQYF,TGCAGTGCTAGTTACTACGAGCAGTACTTC
few,TRBV4-1,-,TRBJ2-7,CASRGWEDSSYEQYF,TGCGCCAGCAGAGGGTGGGAGGACAGCTCCTACGAGCAGTACTTC
-,TRBV6-5,-,TRBJ1-2,CASSFDRYYGYTF,TGTGCCAGCAGTTTCGACCGCTACTATGGCTACACCTTC